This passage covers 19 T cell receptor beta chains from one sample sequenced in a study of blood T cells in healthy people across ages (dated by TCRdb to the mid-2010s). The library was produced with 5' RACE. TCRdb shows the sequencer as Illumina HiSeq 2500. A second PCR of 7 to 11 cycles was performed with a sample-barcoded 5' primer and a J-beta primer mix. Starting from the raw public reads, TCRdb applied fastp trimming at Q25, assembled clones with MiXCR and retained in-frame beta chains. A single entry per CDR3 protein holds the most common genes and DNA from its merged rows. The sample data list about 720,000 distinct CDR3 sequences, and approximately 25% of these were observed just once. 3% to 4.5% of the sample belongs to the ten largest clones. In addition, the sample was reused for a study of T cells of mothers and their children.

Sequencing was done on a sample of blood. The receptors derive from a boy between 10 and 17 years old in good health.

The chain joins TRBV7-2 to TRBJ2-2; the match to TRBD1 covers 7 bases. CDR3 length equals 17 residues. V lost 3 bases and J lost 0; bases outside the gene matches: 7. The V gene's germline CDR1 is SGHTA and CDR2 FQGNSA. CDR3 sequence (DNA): TGTGCCAGCAGCTTTCCCTGGGGACAGCCGAACACCGGGGAGCTGTTTTTT. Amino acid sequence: CASSFPWGQPNTGELFF.

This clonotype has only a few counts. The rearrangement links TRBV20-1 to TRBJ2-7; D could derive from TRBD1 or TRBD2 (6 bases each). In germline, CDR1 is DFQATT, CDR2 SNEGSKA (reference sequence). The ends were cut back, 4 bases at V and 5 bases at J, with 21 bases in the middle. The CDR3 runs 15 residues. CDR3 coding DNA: TGCAGTGCTAAGTGGGGGGCACAGCTCCTCCACGAGCAGTACTTC. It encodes CSAKWGAQLLHEQYF.

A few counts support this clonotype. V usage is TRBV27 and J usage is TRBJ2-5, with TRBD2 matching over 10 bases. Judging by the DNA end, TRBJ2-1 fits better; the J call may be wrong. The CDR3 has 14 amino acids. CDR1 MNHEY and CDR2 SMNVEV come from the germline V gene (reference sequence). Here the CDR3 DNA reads TGTGCCAGCAGTATAGCTAGCGGGAGCGATGAGCAGTTCTTC. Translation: CASSIASGSDEQFF.

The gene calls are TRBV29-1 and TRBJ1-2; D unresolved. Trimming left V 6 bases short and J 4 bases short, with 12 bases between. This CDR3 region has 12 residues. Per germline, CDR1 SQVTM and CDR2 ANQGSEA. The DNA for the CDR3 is TGCAGCGTCGAGGCGGGGTTCTATGGCTACACCTTC. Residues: CSVEAGFYGYTF.

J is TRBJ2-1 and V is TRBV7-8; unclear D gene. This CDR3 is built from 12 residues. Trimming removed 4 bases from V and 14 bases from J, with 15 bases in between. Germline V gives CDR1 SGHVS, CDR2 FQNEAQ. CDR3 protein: CASSSTDKRKFF. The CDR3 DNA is TGTGCCAGCAGCTCAACCGACAAAAGGAAGTTCTTC.

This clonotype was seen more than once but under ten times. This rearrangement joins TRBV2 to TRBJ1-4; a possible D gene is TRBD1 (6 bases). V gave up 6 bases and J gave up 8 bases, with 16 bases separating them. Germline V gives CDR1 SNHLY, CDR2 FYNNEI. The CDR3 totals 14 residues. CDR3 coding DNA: TGTGCCAGCAGGGGGGATTCGGGGGGCGAAAAACTGTTTTTT. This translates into CASRGDSGGEKLFF.

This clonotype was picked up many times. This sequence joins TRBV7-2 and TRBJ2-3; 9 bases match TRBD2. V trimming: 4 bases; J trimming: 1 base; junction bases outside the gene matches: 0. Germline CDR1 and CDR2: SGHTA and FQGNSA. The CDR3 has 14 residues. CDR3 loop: CASSWTSGTDTQYF. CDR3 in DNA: TGTGCCAGCAGCTGGACTAGCGGCACAGATACGCAGTATTTT.

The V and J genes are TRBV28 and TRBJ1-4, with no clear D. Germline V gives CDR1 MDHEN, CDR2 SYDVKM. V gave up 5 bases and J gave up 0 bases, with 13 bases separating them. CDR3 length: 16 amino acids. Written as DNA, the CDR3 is TGTGCCAGCAGTCCGACCGGACGGCCAACTAATGAAAAACTGTTTTTT. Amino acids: CASSPTGRPTNEKLFF.

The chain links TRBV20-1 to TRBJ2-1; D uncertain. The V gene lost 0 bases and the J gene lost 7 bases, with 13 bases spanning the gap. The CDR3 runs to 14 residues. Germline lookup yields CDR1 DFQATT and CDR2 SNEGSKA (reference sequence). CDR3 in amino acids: CSARDPDRTNEQFF. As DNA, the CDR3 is TGCAGTGCTAGAGACCCGGACCGTACAAATGAGCAGTTCTTC.

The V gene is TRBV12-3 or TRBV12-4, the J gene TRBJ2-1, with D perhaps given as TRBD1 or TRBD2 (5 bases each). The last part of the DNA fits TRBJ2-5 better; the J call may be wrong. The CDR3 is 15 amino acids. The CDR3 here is CASSLGGRPQETQYF. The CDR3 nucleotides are TGTGCCAGCAGTTTAGGGGGACGGCCCCAAGAGACCCAGTACTTC.

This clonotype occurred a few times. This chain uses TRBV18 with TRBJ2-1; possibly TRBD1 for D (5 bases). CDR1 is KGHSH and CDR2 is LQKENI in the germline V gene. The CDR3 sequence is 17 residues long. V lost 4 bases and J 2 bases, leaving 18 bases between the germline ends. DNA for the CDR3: TGTGCCAGCTCACTTAACACAGGCCGAAGCCCCTACAATGAGCAGTTCTTC. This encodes CASSLNTGRSPYNEQFF.

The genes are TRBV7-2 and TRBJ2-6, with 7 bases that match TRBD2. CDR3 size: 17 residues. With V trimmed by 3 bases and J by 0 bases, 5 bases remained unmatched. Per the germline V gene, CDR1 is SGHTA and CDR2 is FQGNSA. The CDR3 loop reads CASSLGGPPSGANVLTF. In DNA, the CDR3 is TGTGCCAGCAGCTTGGGAGGGCCCCCCTCTGGGGCCAACGTCCTGACTTTC.

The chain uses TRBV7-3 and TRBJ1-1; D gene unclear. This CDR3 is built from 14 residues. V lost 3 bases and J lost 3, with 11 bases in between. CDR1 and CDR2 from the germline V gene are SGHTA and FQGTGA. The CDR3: CASSFSGVDTEAFF. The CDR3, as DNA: TGTGCCAGCAGCTTCAGCGGAGTCGACACTGAAGCTTTCTTT.

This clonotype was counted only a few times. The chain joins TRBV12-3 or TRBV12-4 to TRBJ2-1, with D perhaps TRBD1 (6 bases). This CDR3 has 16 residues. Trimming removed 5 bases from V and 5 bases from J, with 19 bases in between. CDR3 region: CASSVLQGLANNEQFF. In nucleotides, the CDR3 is TGTGCCAGCAGTGTTCTCCAGGGGCTAGCCAACAATGAGCAGTTCTTC.

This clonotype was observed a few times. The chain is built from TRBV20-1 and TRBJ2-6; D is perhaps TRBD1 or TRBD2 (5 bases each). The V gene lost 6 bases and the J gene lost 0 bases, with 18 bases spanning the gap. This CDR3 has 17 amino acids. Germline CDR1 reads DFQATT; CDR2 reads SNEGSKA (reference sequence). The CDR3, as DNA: TGCAGTGCCGACCTTCAGGGAGCCCCCTCTGGGGCCAACGTCCTGACTTTC. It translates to CSADLQGAPSGANVLTF.

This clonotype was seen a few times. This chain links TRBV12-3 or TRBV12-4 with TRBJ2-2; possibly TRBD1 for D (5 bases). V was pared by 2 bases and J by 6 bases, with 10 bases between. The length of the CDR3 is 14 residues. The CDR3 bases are TGTGCCAGCAGTTTATCCAGGGTTGCCGGGGAGCTGTTTTTT. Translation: CASSLSRVAGELFF.

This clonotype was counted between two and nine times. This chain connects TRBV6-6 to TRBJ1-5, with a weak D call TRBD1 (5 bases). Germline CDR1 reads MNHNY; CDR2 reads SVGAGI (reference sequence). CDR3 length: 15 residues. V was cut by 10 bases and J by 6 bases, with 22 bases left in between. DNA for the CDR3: TGTGCCACTGTCGCCGGGCAGGGATCCAGTCAGCCCCAGCATTTT. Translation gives CATVAGQGSSQPQHF.

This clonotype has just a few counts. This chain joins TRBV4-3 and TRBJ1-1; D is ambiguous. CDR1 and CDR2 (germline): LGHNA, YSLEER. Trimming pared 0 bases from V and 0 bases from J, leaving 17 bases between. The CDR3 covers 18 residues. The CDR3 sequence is CASSQDPGTMGMNTEAFF. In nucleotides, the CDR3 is TGCGCCAGCAGCCAAGATCCGGGAACAATGGGGATGAACACTGAAGCTTTCTTT.

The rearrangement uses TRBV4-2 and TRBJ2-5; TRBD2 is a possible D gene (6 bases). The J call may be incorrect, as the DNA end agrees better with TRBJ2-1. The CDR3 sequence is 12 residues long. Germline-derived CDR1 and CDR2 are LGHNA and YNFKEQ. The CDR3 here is CASSWGDDEQFF. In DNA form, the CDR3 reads TGTGCCAGCAGCTGGGGGGACGATGAGCAGTTCTTC.